One sample yielded the 18 T cell receptor beta chains listed below, sequenced in a study of T cells in Graves' hyperthyroidism and ophthalmopathy. The source material, RNA transcripts, was used to amplify TCR beta CDR3 regions. Researchers ran a first-round RT-PCR on the TCR CDR3 using the HTBI primer set. TCRdb fed the multiplex PCR reads into MiXCR, producing one record per CDR3 protein. The repertoire holds some 570,000 distinct CDR3 sequences, with about 15% as singletons. The sample consisted of blood. These receptors were collected from a woman under 30 with Graves' ophthalmopathy.

The chain joins TRBV30 to TRBJ1-5; tentatively, D is TRBD1 (6 bases). Trimming removed 1 base from V and 2 bases from J, with 12 bases in between. Per the germline V gene, CDR1 is GTSNPN and CDR2 is SVGIG (reference sequence). The CDR3 sequence is 15 residues long. Written as DNA, the CDR3 is TGTGCCTGGAGTGCTGGGAGGGGGGGCAATCAGCCCCAGCATTTT. Its translation is CAWSAGRGGNQPQHF.

This clonotype has at least ten counts. The chain joins TRBV18 to TRBJ2-7; no clear D. CDR3 length equals 15 residues. The V end lost 3 bases, the J end lost 4 bases, and 16 bases lay between the germline ends. Per germline, CDR1 KGHSH and CDR2 LQKENI. In DNA form, the CDR3 reads TGTGCCAGCTCACCGGGAACAGCCCCGAATTACGAGCAGTACTTC. Translation gives CASSPGTAPNYEQYF.

This chain uses TRBV7-9 with TRBJ1-2, with D possibly being TRBD1 (5 bases). The CDR3 sequence is 17 residues long. The V and J ends lost 4 bases and 4 bases respectively, with 22 bases between them. From germline, CDR1 is SEHNR and CDR2 FQNEAQ (reference sequence). The CDR3 DNA reads as TGTGCCAGCAGCTCGAAGCCAAGGGGCAGGGAATTCTATGGCTACACCTTC. Amino acid sequence: CASSSKPRGREFYGYTF.

This clonotype was recorded many times. The CDR3 sequence is CASSKVGQQNTEAFF. As DNA, the CDR3 is TGTGCCAGCAGTAAAGTGGGACAGCAGAACACTGAAGCTTTCTTT. The rearrangement joins TRBV28 to TRBJ1-1; 7 bases are a match to TRBD1. Germline V gene lookup returns CDR1 MDHEN and CDR2 SYDVKM. The CDR3 length is 15 residues. V shed 5 bases and J 1 base; nucleotides not matched to a gene: 7.

With regard to this clonotype: This may be a read error, as it is one base from a much larger clone. This chain links TRBV7-9 with TRBJ2-7; 9 bases agree with TRBD1. This CDR3 comprises 15 residues. Germline lookup yields CDR1 SEHNR and CDR2 FQNEAQ (reference sequence). The CDR3 nucleotides read TGTGCCAGCAGCACCGAACAGGGGGCTATATACGGGCAGTACTTC. Its translation: CASSTEQGAIYGQYF.

This clonotype was detected only a few times. The gene calls are TRBV19 and TRBJ1-1, with D tentatively TRBD1 (6 bases). The CDR3 loop spans 14 amino acids. Germline V lookup: CDR1 LNHDA, CDR2 SQIVND (reference sequence). V gave up 3 bases and J gave up 4 bases, with 12 bases separating them. The CDR3 protein is CASSMGRGGTEAFF. CDR3 nucleotides: TGTGCCAGTAGTATGGGCAGGGGAGGCACTGAAGCTTTCTTT.

This clonotype was observed a few times. V and J are TRBV4-1 and TRBJ2-7; tentative D call: TRBD2 (6 bases). Germline CDR1 and CDR2: MGHRA and YSYEKL. V was cut by 4 bases and J by 4 bases, with 14 bases left in between. The CDR3 has 14 residues. CDR3 protein: CASSREALVYEQYF. The CDR3 DNA is TGCGCCAGCAGCCGGGAGGCTCTCGTGTACGAGCAGTACTTC.

This chain connects TRBV9 to TRBJ2-5; 11 bases agree with TRBD2. The CDR3 spans 20 residues. V gave up 0 bases and J gave up 5 bases; unmatched junction bases: 18. Looked up from germline, CDR1 is SGDLS and CDR2 is YYNGEE. CDR3 loop: CASSVGTPTSGAPMGETQYF. The CDR3 coding sequence is TGTGCCAGCAGCGTAGGAACCCCGACTAGCGGGGCCCCCATGGGGGAGACCCAGTACTTC.

The sample holds many counts of this clonotype. The chain couples TRBV13 to TRBJ1-2, with D perhaps TRBD1 (6 bases). This CDR3 has 16 residues. Per germline, CDR1 PRHDT and CDR2 FYEKMQ (reference sequence). V lost 1 base and J 2 bases, leaving 14 bases between the germline ends. The CDR3 DNA is TGTGCCAGCAGCTTAGTCAGGGGAAGAGAGAACTATGGCTACACCTTC. Amino acids: CASSLVRGRENYGYTF.

The chain combines TRBV20-1 with TRBJ1-4; D remains ambiguous. This CDR3 has 13 residues. Germline V gene data show CDR1 as DFQATT and CDR2 as SNEGSKA (reference sequence). The V gene lost 4 bases and the J gene lost 4 bases, with 10 bases spanning the gap. The CDR3 region has the DNA TGCAGTGCTACGGACGGCGATAATGAAAAACTGTTTTTT. Protein sequence: CSATDGDNEKLFF.

The rearrangement links TRBV10-3 to TRBJ1-1; D is undetermined. Germline loops: CDR1 ENHRY, CDR2 SYGVKD. The CDR3 loop spans 15 amino acids. V lost 0 bases and J 4 bases, leaving 12 bases between the germline ends. CDR3 region: CAISESKGLGTEAFF. CDR3 DNA: TGTGCCATCAGTGAGTCTAAGGGATTGGGCACTGAAGCTTTCTTT.

This clonotype was counted at least ten times. V gene TRBV27 combines with J gene TRBJ2-1; the match to TRBD2 covers 10 bases. The CDR3 length is 15 residues. Losses at the gene ends were 3 bases for V and 7 bases for J; bases not matched to a gene: 6. From germline, CDR1 is MNHEY and CDR2 SMNVEV (reference sequence). This CDR3 is CASSFLTSGENEQFF. CDR3 coding DNA: TGTGCCAGCAGTTTCCTAACTAGCGGGGAGAATGAGCAGTTCTTC.

The sample holds a few counts of this clonotype. A read error may be the cause here, since a much bigger clone is one base away. The chain carries TRBV5-1 and TRBJ2-5; 8 bases match TRBD2. From germline, CDR1 is SGHRS and CDR2 YFSETQ. The CDR3 length is 13 residues. CDR3 sequence: CASSSQAGETQHF. CDR3 sequence (DNA): TGCGCCAGCAGCTCCCAAGCGGGAGAGACCCAGCACTTC.

This clonotype has at least ten counts. Its ends do not fully match the called genes, so a read error is possible. The chain has TRBV7-7 and TRBJ2-5; a possible D gene is TRBD1 (6 bases). CDR1 is SSHAT, CDR2 FNYEAQ, per germline (reference sequence). The length of the CDR3 is 13 residues. CDR3 sequence (DNA): TGTGCTAGCAGCCAGAGGACAGATGAGACCCAGTACTTC. Its translation is CASSQRTDETQYF.

This chain connects TRBV13 to TRBJ2-1; 11 positions match TRBD2. Germline CDR1 is PRHDT and CDR2 is FYEKMQ (reference sequence). The CDR3 has 15 amino acids. With 5 bases clipped from V and 6 bases from J, the junction kept 6 bases outside the gene matches. As DNA, the CDR3 is TGTGCCAGCAGCACAACGACTAGCGGGATCAATGAGCAGTTCTTC. Its translation is CASSTTTSGINEQFF.

This sequence joins TRBV3-1 and TRBJ2-1; 9 bases align to TRBD2. The germline gives CDR1 LGHDT, CDR2 YNNKEL (reference sequence). With V trimmed by 3 bases and J by 9 bases, 6 bases remained unmatched. There are 14 residues in the CDR3. This CDR3 reads CASSHSSGEGEQFF. CDR3 nucleotides: TGTGCCAGCAGCCACTCTAGCGGGGAGGGTGAGCAGTTCTTC.

This clonotype was seen at least ten times. This sequence joins TRBV12-3 or TRBV12-4 and TRBJ1-1; TRBD1 agrees at 9 bases. The CDR3 is made up of 14 amino acids. Trimming cost V 5 bases and J 7 bases; bases outside gene matches: 8. The CDR3 here is CASSLGTGKIEAFF. The DNA for the CDR3 is TGTGCCAGCAGTCTAGGGACAGGGAAAATTGAAGCTTTCTTT.

The chain has TRBV29-1 and TRBJ1-1, with D unclear. Germline assignment: CDR1 SQVTM and CDR2 ANQGSEA. The CDR3 totals 11 residues. Trimming cost V 4 bases and J 8 bases, with 11 bases left between them. DNA for the CDR3: TGCAGCGTTGCAGACCAGCCCGAAGCTTTCTTT. The encoded protein is CSVADQPEAFF.